This note documents a single T cell receptor beta chain sequence. The data originate from a study of blood T cell repertoires in COVID-19. On the study more broadly: The study drew acute and convalescent COVID-19 samples from the United States, Italy and Spain. The cDNA or gDNA used as material had been derived from T cells, B-cell-depleted T cells, or PBMCs.

Trimming pared 4 bases from V and 6 bases from J, leaving 7 bases between. In germline, CDR1 is MDHEN, CDR2 SYDVKM. The CDR3 consists of 12 residues. Only in-frame clones appear in the TCRdb table, and some are missing; sequencing was by immunoSEQ multiplex PCR. The sample has some 200,000 clones, 85% to 90% seen once. The J gene is TRBJ1-5, the V gene TRBV28; D may be TRBD1 (5 bases). The clonotype originates from a man aged 80 or over with acute or convalescent COVID-19. The sample was peripheral blood. The CDR3 nucleotides are TGTGCCAGCAGTTGGGGGGTTCAGCCCCAGCATTTT. Protein product: CASSWGVQPQHF.